This is a list of T cell receptor beta chains from one sample in a study of T cell clones after liver transplantation. Produced via immunoSEQ multiplex PCR; TCRdb's table is partial and in-frame only. Of 70,000 to 95,000 clones in the sample, over 80% were seen once. The sequencing used CD4+ T cells from blood, collected at the 22-month timepoint. Every receptor here comes from a human patient who received a liver transplant. Some T cells may be the graft donor's. The CDR3 runs from the conserved cysteine through the conserved F or W. D genes are given only for firm matches. Rows give clone size only sometimes, using once, few, many, or a class for an expanded clone.

cdr3_aa: CSVEDLAGRGKYEQYF
cdr3_nt: TGCAGCGTTGAAGATCTAGCAGGGAGGGGGAAGTACGAGCAGTACTTC
v_call: TRBV29-1
cdr3_length: 16
j_call: TRBJ2-7
clone_size: -
d_call: -

cdr3_aa: CASSPDPIAYEQYF
cdr3_nt: TGTGCCAGCAGCCCCGATCCTATTGCCTACGAGCAGTACTTC
v_call: TRBV11-1
cdr3_length: 14
j_call: TRBJ2-7
clone_size: -
d_call: -

cdr3_aa: CASNLAGGPSEQFF
cdr3_nt: TGTGCCAGCAATTTGGCGGGGGGGCCAAGTGAGCAGTTCTTC
v_call: TRBV6-6
cdr3_length: 14
j_call: TRBJ2-1
clone_size: -
d_call: TRBD2

cdr3_aa: CATSRDQGGYEQYF
cdr3_nt: TGTGCCACCAGCAGAGATCAAGGAGGGTATGAGCAGTACTTC
v_call: TRBV15
cdr3_length: 14
j_call: TRBJ2-7
clone_size: -
d_call: -

cdr3_aa: CASSEQVSGNTIYF
cdr3_nt: TGTGCCAGCAGTGAACAGGTCTCTGGAAACACCATATATTTT
v_call: TRBV6-1
cdr3_length: 14
j_call: TRBJ1-3
clone_size: -
d_call: -

cdr3_aa: CASSTPDSFTDTQYF
cdr3_nt: TGTGCCAGCAGCACCCCGGACAGTTTTACAGATACGCAGTATTTT
v_call: TRBV7-8
cdr3_length: 15
j_call: TRBJ2-3
clone_size: few
d_call: -

cdr3_aa: CATSRSGPLRNQPQHF
cdr3_nt: TGTGCCACCAGCCGAAGTGGACCCCTCCGAAATCAGCCCCAGCATTTT
v_call: TRBV15
cdr3_length: 16
j_call: TRBJ1-5
clone_size: -
d_call: -

cdr3_aa: CASSLAPGGSIFWQFF
cdr3_nt: -
v_call: TRBV11-1
cdr3_length: 16
j_call: TRBJ2-1
clone_size: -
d_call: -

cdr3_aa: CASSSPGQLTDTQYF
cdr3_nt: TGTGCCAGCAGTTCCCCGGGACAACTCACAGATACGCAGTATTTT
v_call: TRBV7-6
cdr3_length: 15
j_call: TRBJ2-3
clone_size: -
d_call: -

cdr3_aa: CASTDSGTGKETQYF
cdr3_nt: TGTGCCAGCACTGACTCCGGGACAGGAAAAGAGACCCAGTACTTC
v_call: TRBV6-1
cdr3_length: 15
j_call: TRBJ2-5
clone_size: once
d_call: TRBD1

cdr3_aa: CASSEGLADNEQFF
cdr3_nt: TGTGCCAGCAGCGAGGGACTAGCGGACAATGAGCAGTTCTTC
v_call: TRBV9
cdr3_length: 14
j_call: TRBJ2-1
clone_size: -
d_call: TRBD2

cdr3_aa: CASSGASMGEQFF
cdr3_nt: TGTGCCAGCAGCGGGGCTAGCATGGGTGAGCAGTTCTTC
v_call: TRBV7-3
cdr3_length: 13
j_call: TRBJ2-1
clone_size: -
d_call: -

cdr3_aa: CASSQDLIVSYEQYF
cdr3_nt: TGCGCCAGCAGCCAAGATCTGATAGTCTCCTACGAGCAGTACTTC
v_call: TRBV4-1
cdr3_length: 15
j_call: TRBJ2-7
clone_size: once
d_call: -

cdr3_aa: CASKGTGGVYEQYF
cdr3_nt: TGTGCCAGCAAGGGGACCGGCGGGGTCTACGAGCAGTACTTC
v_call: TRBV2
cdr3_length: 14
j_call: TRBJ2-7
clone_size: -
d_call: -

cdr3_aa: CASSPRQGAGGRETQYF
cdr3_nt: TGCGCCAGCAGCCCCCGACAGGGGGCGGGAGGGCGAGAGACCCAGTACTTC
v_call: TRBV4-3
cdr3_length: 17
j_call: TRBJ2-5
clone_size: -
d_call: -

cdr3_aa: CASSLTRTPYYEQYF
cdr3_nt: TGTGCCAGCAGTCTAACCCGGACCCCCTACTACGAGCAGTACTTC
v_call: TRBV7-2
cdr3_length: 15
j_call: TRBJ2-7
clone_size: -
d_call: -

cdr3_aa: CASSSASGAYNEQFF
cdr3_nt: TGTGCCAGCAGCTCAGCTAGCGGGGCATACAATGAGCAGTTCTTC
v_call: TRBV13
cdr3_length: 15
j_call: TRBJ2-1
clone_size: -
d_call: TRBD2

cdr3_aa: CASSLGGGSYEQYF
cdr3_nt: TGCGCCAGCAGCTTGGGCGGGGGGAGCTACGAGCAGTACTTC
v_call: TRBV5-1
cdr3_length: 14
j_call: TRBJ2-7
clone_size: -
d_call: TRBD2

cdr3_aa: CAITGQGADYGYTF
cdr3_nt: TGTGCCATCACCGGACAGGGGGCTGACTATGGCTACACCTTC
v_call: TRBV10-3
cdr3_length: 14
j_call: TRBJ1-2
clone_size: -
d_call: TRBD1

cdr3_aa: CASRRVRGDTQYF
cdr3_nt: TGTGCCAGCAGGAGGGTCAGGGGAGATACGCAGTATTTT
v_call: TRBV2
cdr3_length: 13
j_call: TRBJ2-3
clone_size: -
d_call: -

cdr3_aa: CASSPLQETQYF
cdr3_nt: TGTGCCAGCAGCCCCCTACAAGAGACCCAGTACTTC
v_call: TRBV6-5
cdr3_length: 12
j_call: TRBJ2-5
clone_size: -
d_call: -

cdr3_aa: CASSLNANEKLFF
cdr3_nt: TGTGCCAGTAGTCTCAATGCTAATGAAAAACTGTTTTTT
v_call: TRBV19
cdr3_length: 13
j_call: TRBJ1-4
clone_size: medium-sized
d_call: -

cdr3_aa: CASAGDSWDTQYF
cdr3_nt: TGTGCCAGCGCGGGGGATTCGTGGGATACGCAGTATTTT
v_call: TRBV6-1
cdr3_length: 13
j_call: TRBJ2-3
clone_size: -
d_call: TRBD2

cdr3_aa: CASSLRLNAGANQPQHF
cdr3_nt: TGTGCCAGCAGTTTAAGGCTCAACGCAGGGGCTAATCAGCCCCAGCATTTT
v_call: TRBV27
cdr3_length: 17
j_call: TRBJ1-5
clone_size: medium-sized
d_call: -

cdr3_aa: CSISKSGVYEQYF
cdr3_nt: TGCAGCATATCCAAGTCCGGGGTCTACGAGCAGTACTTC
v_call: TRBV29-1
cdr3_length: 13
j_call: TRBJ2-7
clone_size: -
d_call: -

cdr3_aa: CASSQSRDLYNEQFF
cdr3_nt: TGCGCCAGCAGCCAAAGCAGGGACCTCTACAATGAGCAGTTCTTC
v_call: TRBV4-3
cdr3_length: 15
j_call: TRBJ2-1
clone_size: -
d_call: -

cdr3_aa: CASSSGTGRNQPQHF
cdr3_nt: TGTGCCAGCAGCTCGGGGACAGGGCGGAATCAGCCCCAGCATTTT
v_call: TRBV5-4
cdr3_length: 15
j_call: TRBJ1-5
clone_size: -
d_call: TRBD1

cdr3_aa: CASIPDRGRYLTYEQYF
cdr3_nt: TGTGCCAGCATCCCCGACAGGGGGCGATACCTGACCTACGAGCAGTACTTC
v_call: TRBV2
cdr3_length: 17
j_call: TRBJ2-7
clone_size: -
d_call: TRBD1

cdr3_aa: CATRYRGSNQPQHF
cdr3_nt: TGTGCCACTAGATACAGGGGTAGCAATCAGCCCCAGCATTTT
v_call: TRBV19
cdr3_length: 14
j_call: TRBJ1-5
clone_size: -
d_call: TRBD1

cdr3_aa: CASSPGTGGGTNEKLFF
cdr3_nt: TGTGCCAGCAGCCCAGGGACAGGGGGCGGAACTAATGAAAAACTGTTTTTT
v_call: TRBV7-9
cdr3_length: 17
j_call: TRBJ1-4
clone_size: -
d_call: TRBD1

cdr3_aa: CASSDYGEWTSTFEQYF
cdr3_nt: TGTGCCAGCAGTGACTACGGGGAATGGACTAGTACTTTCGAGCAGTACTTC
v_call: TRBV6-4
cdr3_length: 17
j_call: TRBJ2-7
clone_size: -
d_call: TRBD2

cdr3_aa: CARTGDKGNTIYF
cdr3_nt: TGTGCCAGGACAGGGGATAAGGGAAACACCATATATTTT
v_call: TRBV19
cdr3_length: 13
j_call: TRBJ1-3
clone_size: -
d_call: TRBD1